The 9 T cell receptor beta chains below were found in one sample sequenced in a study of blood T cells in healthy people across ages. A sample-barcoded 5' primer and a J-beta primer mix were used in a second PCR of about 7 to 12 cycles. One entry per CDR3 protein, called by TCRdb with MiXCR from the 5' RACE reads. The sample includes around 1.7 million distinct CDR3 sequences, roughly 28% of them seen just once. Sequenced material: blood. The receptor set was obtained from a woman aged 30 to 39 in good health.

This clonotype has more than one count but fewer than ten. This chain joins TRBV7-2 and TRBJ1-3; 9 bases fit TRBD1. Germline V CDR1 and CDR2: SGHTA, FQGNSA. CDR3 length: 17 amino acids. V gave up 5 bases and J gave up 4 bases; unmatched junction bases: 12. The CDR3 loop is CASSTTSGTGQGNTIYF. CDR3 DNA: TGTGCCAGCAGCACCACCTCCGGGACAGGGCAAGGAAACACCATATATTTT. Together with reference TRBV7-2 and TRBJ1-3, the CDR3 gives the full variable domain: GAGVSQSPSNKVTEKGKDVELRCDPISGHTALYWYRQSLGQGLEFLIYFQGNSAPDKSGLPSDRFSAERTGGSVSTLTIQRTQQEDSAVYLCASSTTSGTGQGNTIYFGEGSWLTVV.

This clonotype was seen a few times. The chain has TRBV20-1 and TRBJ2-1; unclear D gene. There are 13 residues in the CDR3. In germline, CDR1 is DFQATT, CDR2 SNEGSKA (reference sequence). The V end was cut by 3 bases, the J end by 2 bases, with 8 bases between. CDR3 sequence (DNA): TGCAGTGCTAGCGGGCTGCCCTACAATGAGCAGTTCTTC. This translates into CSASGLPYNEQFF.

The CDR3: CSGASGTDTQYF. DNA for the CDR3: TGCAGTGGGGCTAGCGGCACAGATACGCAGTATTTT. This rearrangement joins TRBV20-1 to TRBJ2-3; a possible D gene is TRBD2 (6 bases). The CDR3 loop spans 12 amino acids. Germline V lookup: CDR1 DFQATT, CDR2 SNEGSKA (reference sequence). V lost 7 bases and J lost 1, with 9 bases in between.

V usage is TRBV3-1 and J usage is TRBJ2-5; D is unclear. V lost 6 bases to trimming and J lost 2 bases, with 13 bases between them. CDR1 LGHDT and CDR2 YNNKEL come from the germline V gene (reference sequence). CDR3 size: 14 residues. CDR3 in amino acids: CASRGQGIQETQYF. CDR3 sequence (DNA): TGTGCCAGCAGGGGCCAAGGAATTCAAGAGACCCAGTACTTC.

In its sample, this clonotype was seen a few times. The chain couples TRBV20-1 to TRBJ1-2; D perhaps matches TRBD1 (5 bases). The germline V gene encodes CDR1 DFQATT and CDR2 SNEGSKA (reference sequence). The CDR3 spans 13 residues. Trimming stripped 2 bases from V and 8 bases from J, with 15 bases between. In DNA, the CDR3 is TGCAGTGCTAGACCCACCGACGGGGACGGCTACACCTTC. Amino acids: CSARPTDGDGYTF.

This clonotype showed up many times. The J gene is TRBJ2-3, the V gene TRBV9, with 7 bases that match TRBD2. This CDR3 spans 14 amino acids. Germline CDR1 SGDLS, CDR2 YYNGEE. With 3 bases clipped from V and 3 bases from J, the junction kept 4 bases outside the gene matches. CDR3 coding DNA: TGTGCCAGCAGCGGTAGCGGGCTAACAGATACGCAGTATTTT. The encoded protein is CASSGSGLTDTQYF.

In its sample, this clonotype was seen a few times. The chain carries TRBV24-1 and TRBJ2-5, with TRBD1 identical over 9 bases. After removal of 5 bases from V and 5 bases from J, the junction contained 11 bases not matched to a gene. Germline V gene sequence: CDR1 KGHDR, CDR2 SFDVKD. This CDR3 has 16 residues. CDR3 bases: TGTGCCACCAGTGGCAATCTGGGGACAGGGCGCGAGACCCAGTACTTC. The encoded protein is CATSGNLGTGRETQYF.

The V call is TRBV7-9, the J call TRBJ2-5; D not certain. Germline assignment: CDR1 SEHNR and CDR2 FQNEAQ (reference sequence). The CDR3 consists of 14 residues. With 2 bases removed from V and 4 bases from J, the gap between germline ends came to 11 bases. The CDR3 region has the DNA TGTGCCAGCAGCTTAAGTCTCGCCGGAGAGACCCAGTACTTC. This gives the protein CASSLSLAGETQYF.

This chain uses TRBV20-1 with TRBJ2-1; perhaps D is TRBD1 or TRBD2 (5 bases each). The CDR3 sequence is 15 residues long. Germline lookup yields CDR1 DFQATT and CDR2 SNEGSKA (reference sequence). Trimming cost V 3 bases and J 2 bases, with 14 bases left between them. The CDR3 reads CSARFPRGAYNEQFF. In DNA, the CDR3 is TGCAGTGCTAGGTTCCCACGGGGCGCCTACAATGAGCAGTTCTTC.